This T cell receptor (beta chain) was captured in a study of CD8 T cells in ankylosing spondylitis (dated by TCRdb to about 2017). Looking at the study overall: To find TCR variants linked to disease, the study profiled T cell receptor beta repertoires in ankylosing spondylitis patients and healthy donors. The whole study cohort included over 85 healthy donors and some 27 ankylosing spondylitis patients. Samples of peripheral blood were taken, and for ankylosing spondylitis patients, synovial fluid was collected as well. Here is what the overall study found, with its caveats: Some motif variants had previously been reported in the synovial fluid and blood of reactive arthritis patients, which suggests shared mechanisms of disease initiation. The disease-linked clones were reported as significantly enriched in matched synovial fluid samples from ankylosing spondylitis patients. In peripheral blood, the disease-linked clones were found at relatively low frequencies and had a CD8+ phenotype. Blood from ankylosing spondylitis patients appeared to be characterized by a TCR beta motif made up of eight highly homologous amino acid variants.

This clonotype was found many times. Its binding antigen is unknown. No base quality information exists; no much larger clone differs at one position. Sequenced using an Illumina HiSeq 2500. Quantitative 5'-RACE with molecular barcodes was used to prepare TCR beta libraries. The source study handled its data this way. A new computational method, built on a probabilistic model of VDJ rearrangement, was used to identify disease-linked TCR variants. TCRdb's own reprocessing of the public reads used fastp at Q25 and MiXCR and kept productive beta chains. Under each unique CDR3 protein, matching rows form one entry showing the most common genes and DNA. TCRdb, rather than the study authors, made the V and J calls. Counted in this sample were about 510,000 distinct CDR3 sequences; about 5.4% of them appeared once. Under 4.5% of the sample belongs to the ten largest clones. The germline V gene supplies CDR1 SQVTM and CDR2 ANQGSEA. At the junction V is shortened by 6 bases and J by 3 bases, with 6 bases in between. The cysteine opens and the phenylalanine closes a CDR3 of 12 amino acids. The read is trimmed to its CDR3 DNA, 36 bases read in frame from base 1.

The sequence was collected from a male donor with ankylosing spondylitis. This chain is built from TRBV29-1 and TRBJ1-6; the D gene cannot be named for sure. Input material: blood, either unsorted or a sorted T cell fraction (not recorded which). The encoded CDR3 is CSVQLYNSPLHF. The DNA sequence is given as TGCAGCGTCCAACTCTATAATTCACCCCTCCACTTT.